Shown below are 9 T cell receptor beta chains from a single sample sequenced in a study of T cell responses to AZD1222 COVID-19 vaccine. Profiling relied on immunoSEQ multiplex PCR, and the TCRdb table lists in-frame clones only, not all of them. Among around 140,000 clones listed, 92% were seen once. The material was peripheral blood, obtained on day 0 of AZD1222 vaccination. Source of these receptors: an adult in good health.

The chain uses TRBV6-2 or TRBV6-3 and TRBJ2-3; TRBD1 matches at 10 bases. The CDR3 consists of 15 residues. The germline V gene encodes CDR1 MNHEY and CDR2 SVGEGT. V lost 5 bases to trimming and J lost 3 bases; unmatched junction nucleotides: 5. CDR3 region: CASSGDRGRTDTQYF. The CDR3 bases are TGTGCCAGCAGTGGGGACAGGGGTAGGACAGATACGCAGTATTTT.

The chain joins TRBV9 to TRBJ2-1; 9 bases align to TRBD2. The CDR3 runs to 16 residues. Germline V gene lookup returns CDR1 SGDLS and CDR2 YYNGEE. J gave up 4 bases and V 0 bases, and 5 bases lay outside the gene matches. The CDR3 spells CASSVVSGRQYNEQFF. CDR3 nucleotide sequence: TGTGCCAGCAGCGTAGTAAGCGGGAGGCAATACAATGAGCAGTTCTTC.

Here the CDR3 DNA reads TGTGCCAGCAGCTCTGACCATTCACCCCTCCACTTT. This gives the protein CASSSDHSPLHF. This chain uses TRBV28 with TRBJ1-6; unclear D gene. In germline, CDR1 is MDHEN, CDR2 SYDVKM. The length of the CDR3 is 12 residues. V was shortened by 6 bases and J by 8 bases, with 8 bases between the two germline ends.

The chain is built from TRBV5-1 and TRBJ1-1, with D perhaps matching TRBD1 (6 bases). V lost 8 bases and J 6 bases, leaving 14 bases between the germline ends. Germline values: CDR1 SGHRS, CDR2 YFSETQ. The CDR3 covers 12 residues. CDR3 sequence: CASHDGTSEAFF. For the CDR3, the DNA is TGCGCCAGTCATGACGGGACATCTGAAGCTTTCTTT. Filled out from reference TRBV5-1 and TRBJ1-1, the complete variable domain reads KAGVTQTPRYLIKTRGQQVTLSCSPISGHRSVSWYQQTPGQGLQFLFEYFSETQRNKGNFPGRFSGRQFSNSRSEMNVSTLELGDSALYLCASHDGTSEAFFGQGTRLTVV.

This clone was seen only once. The CDR3 nucleotides read TGTGCCACCAGTGAACCCTCGACAGGCCCAAATCAGCCCCAGCATTTT. Translated, it gives CATSEPSTGPNQPQHF. The rearrangement joins TRBV24-1 to TRBJ1-5; D possibly corresponds to TRBD1 (6 bases). The CDR3 consists of 16 residues. V was clipped by 4 bases and J by 4 bases, with 16 bases between them. In germline, CDR1 is KGHDR, CDR2 SFDVKD.

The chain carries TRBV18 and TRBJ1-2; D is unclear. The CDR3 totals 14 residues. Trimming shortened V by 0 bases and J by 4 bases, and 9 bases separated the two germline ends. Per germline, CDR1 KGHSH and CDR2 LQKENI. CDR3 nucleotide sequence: TGTGCCAGCTCACCACCGGCGGCTACCTATGGCTACACCTTC. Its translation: CASSPPAATYGYTF.

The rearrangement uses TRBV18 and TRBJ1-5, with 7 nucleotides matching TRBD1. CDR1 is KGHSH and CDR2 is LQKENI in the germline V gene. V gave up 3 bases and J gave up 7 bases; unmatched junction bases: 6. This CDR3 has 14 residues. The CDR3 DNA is TGTGCCAGCTCACCGAGACAGGGAGGGCAGCCCCAGCATTTT. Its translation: CASSPRQGGQPQHF. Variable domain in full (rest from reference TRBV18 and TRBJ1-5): NAGVMQNPRHLVRRRGQEARLRCSPMKGHSHVYWYRQLPEEGLKFMVYLQKENIIDESGMPKERFSAEFPKEGPSILRIQQVVRGDSAAYFCASSPRQGGQPQHFGDGTRLSIL.

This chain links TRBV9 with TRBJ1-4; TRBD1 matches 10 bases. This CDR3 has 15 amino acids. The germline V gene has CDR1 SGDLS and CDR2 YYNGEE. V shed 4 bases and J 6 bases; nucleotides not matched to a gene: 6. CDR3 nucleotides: TGTGCCAGCAGCCCCCGACAGGGGGCCCATGAAAAACTGTTTTTT. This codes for CASSPRQGAHEKLFF.

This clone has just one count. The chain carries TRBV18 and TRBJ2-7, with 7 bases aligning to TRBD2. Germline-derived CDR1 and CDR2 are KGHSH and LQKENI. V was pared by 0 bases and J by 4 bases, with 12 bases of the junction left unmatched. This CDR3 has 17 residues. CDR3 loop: CASSPPLYREEAYEQYF. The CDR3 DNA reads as TGTGCCAGCTCACCACCACTCTATCGGGAGGAAGCATACGAGCAGTACTTC.